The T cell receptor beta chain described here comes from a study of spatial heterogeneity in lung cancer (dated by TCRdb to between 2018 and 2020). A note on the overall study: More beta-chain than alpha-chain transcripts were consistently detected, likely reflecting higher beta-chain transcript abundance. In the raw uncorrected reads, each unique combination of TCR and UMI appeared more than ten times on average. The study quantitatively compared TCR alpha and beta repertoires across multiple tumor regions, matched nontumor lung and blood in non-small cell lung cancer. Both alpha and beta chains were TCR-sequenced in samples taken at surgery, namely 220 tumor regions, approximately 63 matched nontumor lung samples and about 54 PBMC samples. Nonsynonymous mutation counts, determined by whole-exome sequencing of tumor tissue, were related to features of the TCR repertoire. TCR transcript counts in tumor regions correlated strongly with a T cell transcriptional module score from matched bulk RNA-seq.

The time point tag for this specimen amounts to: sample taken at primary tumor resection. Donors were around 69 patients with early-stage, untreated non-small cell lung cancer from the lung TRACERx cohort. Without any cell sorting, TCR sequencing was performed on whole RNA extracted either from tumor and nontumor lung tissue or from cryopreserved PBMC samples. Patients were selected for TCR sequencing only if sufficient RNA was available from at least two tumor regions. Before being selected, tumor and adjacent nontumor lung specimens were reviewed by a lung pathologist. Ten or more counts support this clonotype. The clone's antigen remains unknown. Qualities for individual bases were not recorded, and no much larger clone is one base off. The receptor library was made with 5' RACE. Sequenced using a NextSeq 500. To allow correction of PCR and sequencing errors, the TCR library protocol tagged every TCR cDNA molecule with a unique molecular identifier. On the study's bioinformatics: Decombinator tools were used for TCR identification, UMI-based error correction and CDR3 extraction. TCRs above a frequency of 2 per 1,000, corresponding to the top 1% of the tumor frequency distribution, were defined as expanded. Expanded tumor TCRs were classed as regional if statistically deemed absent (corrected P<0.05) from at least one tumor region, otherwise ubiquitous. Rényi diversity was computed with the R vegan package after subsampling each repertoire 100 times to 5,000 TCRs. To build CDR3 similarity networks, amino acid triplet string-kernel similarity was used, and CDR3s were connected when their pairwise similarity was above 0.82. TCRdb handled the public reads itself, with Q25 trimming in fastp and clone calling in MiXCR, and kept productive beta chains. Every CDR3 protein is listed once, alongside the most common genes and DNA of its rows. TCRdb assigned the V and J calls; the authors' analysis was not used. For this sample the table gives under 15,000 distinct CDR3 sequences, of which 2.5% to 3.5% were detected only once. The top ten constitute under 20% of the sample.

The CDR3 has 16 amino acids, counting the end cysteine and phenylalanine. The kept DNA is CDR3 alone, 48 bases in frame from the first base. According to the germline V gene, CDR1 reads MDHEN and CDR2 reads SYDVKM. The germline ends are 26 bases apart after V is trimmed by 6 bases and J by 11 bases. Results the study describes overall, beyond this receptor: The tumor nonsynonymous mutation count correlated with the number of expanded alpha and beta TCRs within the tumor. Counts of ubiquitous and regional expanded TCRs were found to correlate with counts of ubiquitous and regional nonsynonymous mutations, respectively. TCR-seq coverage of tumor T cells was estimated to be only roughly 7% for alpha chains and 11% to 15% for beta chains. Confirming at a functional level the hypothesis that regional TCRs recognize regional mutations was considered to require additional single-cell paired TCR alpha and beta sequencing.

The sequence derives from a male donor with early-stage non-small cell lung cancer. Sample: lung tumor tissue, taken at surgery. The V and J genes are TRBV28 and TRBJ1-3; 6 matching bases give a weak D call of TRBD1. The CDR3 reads CASRRFATGPQNAIYF. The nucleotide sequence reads TGTGCCAGCAGACGATTCGCGACAGGCCCGCAAAATGCCATATATTTT.